This T cell receptor beta chain came from a study of T cells in Graves' hyperthyroidism and ophthalmopathy. V lost 0 bases to trimming and J lost 1 base, with 4 bases between them. From germline, CDR1 is SGHRS and CDR2 YFSETQ. This CDR3 spans 13 amino acids. A sample of blood taken at first hyperthyroidism diagnosis preceded any ophthalmopathy symptoms. TCR beta CDR3 regions were amplified from RNA transcripts. First-round RT-PCR targeting the TCR CDR3 was performed with the HTBI primer set. TCRdb re-called the multiplex PCR reads with MiXCR, one entry per CDR3 protein. The profile shows 600,000 to 850,000 distinct CDR3 sequences, 15% to 20% of them singletons. This clonotype was counted ten times or more.

The gene calls are TRBV5-1 and TRBJ1-1; D is unclear. The source is a woman between 45 and 65 years old with Graves' hyperthyroidism that later progressed to Graves' ophthalmopathy. The sample comprised blood. This chain's CDR3 is CASSLEQNTEAFF. The CDR3 coding sequence is TGCGCCAGCAGCTTGGAACAGAACACTGAAGCTTTCTTT.